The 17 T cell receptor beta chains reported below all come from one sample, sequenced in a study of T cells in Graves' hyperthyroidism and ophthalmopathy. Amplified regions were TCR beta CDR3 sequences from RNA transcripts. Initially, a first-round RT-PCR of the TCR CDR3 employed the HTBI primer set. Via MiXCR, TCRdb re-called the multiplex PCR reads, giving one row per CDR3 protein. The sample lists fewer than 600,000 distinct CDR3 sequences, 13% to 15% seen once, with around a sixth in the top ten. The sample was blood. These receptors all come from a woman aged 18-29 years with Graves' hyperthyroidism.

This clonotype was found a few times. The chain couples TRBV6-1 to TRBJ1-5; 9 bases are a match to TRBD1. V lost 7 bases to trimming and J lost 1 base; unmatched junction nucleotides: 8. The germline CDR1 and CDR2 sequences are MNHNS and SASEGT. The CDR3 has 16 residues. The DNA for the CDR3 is TGTGCCAGCATCGGACAGGGGAGTGGAAGCAATCAGCCCCAGCATTTT. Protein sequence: CASIGQGSGSNQPQHF.

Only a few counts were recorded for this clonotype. The CDR3 region has the DNA TGTGCCAGCAGCCCTCCGGGACTCCGTAGCACAGATACGCAGTATTTT. It specifies CASSPPGLRSTDTQYF. The chain couples TRBV3-1 to TRBJ2-3; possibly TRBD2 for D (6 bases). V was pared by 4 bases and J by 0 bases, with 14 bases between. Germline CDR1 LGHDT, CDR2 YNNKEL (reference sequence). The CDR3 runs to 16 residues.

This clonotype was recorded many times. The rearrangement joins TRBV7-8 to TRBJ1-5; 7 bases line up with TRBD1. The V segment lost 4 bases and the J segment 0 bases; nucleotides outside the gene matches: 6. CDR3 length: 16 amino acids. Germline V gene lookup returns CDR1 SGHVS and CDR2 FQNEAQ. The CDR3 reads CASSSTGWYSNQPQHF. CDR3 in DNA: TGTGCCAGCAGCTCGACAGGGTGGTATAGCAATCAGCCCCAGCATTTT.

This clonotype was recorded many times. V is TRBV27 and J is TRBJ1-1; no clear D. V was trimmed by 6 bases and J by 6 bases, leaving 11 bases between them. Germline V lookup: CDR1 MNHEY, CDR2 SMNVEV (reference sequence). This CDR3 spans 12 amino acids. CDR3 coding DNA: TGTGCCAGCAGCCCTAATTTGGCTGAAGCTTTCTTT. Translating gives CASSPNLAEAFF.

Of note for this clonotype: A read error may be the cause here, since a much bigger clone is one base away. The CDR3 is CASSYRDRGYNEQFF. CDR3 in DNA: TGTGCCAGCAGTTACCGGGACAGGGGGTACAATGAGCAGTTCTTC. The J gene is TRBJ2-1, the V gene TRBV6-5, with 11 bases identical to TRBD1. The V gene end was trimmed by 2 bases and the J gene end by 4 bases; junction bases not matched to a gene: 1. CDR1 and CDR2 from the germline V gene are MNHEY and SVGAGI. The CDR3 contains 15 residues.

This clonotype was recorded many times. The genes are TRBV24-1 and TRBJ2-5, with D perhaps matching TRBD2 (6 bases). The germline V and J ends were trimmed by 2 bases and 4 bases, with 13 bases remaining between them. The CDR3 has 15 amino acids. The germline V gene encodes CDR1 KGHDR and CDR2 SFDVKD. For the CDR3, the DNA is TGTGCCACCAGTGATTCGACCGGGAGCGGAGAGACCCAGTACTTC. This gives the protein CATSDSTGSGETQYF.

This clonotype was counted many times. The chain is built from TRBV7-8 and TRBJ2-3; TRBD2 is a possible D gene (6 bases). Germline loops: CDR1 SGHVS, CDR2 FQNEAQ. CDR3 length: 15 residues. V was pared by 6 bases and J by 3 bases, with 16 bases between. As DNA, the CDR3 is TGTGCCAGCAGGACTTGGGGGGAGGTTACAGATACGCAGTATTTT. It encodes CASRTWGEVTDTQYF.

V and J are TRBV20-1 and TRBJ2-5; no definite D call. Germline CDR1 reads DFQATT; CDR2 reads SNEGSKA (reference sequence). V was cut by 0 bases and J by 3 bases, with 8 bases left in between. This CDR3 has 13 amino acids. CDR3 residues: CSARDVYKETQYF. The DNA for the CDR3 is TGCAGTGCTAGAGACGTCTATAAAGAGACCCAGTACTTC.

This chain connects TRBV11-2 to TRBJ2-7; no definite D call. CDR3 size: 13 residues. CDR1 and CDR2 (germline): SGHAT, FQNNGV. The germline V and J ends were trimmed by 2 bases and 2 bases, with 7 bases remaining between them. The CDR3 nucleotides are TGTGCCAGCAGCTTAAACCCGCCCTACGAGCAGTACTTC. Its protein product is CASSLNPPYEQYF.

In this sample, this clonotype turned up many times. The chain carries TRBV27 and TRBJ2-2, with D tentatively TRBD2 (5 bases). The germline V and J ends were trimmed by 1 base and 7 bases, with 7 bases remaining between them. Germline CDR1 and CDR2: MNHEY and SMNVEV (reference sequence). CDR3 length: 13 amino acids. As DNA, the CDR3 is TGTGCCAGCAGTTTATTACGGGACGGGGAGCTGTTTTTT. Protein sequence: CASSLLRDGELFF.

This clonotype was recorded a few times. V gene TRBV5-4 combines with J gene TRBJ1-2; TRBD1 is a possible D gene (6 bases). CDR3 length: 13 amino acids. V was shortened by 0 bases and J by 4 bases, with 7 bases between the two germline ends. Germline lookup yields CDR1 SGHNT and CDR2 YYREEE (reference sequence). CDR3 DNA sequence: TGTGCCAGCAGCTTGGCAGGGGTCTATGGCTACACCTTC. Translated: CASSLAGVYGYTF.

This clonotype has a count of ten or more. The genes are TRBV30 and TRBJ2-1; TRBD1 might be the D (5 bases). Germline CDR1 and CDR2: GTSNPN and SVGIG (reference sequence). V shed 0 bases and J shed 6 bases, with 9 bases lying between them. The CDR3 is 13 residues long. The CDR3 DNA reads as TGTGCCTGGAGTGTAGCCAGGGCCAATGAGCAGTTCTTC. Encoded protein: CAWSVARANEQFF.

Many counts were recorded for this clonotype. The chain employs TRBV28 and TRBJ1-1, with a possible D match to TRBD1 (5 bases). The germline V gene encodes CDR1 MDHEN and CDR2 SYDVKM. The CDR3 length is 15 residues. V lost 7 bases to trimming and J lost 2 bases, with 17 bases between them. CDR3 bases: TGTGCCAGCAACGGATGGCGACAGAAAAACACTGAAGCTTTCTTT. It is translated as CASNGWRQKNTEAFF.

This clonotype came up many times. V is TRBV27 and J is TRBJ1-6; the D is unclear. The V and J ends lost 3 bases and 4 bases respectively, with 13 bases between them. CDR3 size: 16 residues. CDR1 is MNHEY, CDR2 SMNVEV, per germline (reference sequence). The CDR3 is CASSFVAGGYNSPLHF. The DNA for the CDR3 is TGTGCCAGCAGTTTCGTGGCAGGTGGATATAATTCACCCCTCCACTTT.

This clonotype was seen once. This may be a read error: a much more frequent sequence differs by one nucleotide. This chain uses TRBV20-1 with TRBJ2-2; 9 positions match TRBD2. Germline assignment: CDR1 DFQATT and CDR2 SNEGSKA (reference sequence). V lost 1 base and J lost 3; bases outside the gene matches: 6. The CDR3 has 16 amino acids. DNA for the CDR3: TGCAGTGCTAGAGTGCGGGAGGGCCTGGACACCGGGGAGCTGTTTTTT. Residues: CSARVREGLDTGELFF.

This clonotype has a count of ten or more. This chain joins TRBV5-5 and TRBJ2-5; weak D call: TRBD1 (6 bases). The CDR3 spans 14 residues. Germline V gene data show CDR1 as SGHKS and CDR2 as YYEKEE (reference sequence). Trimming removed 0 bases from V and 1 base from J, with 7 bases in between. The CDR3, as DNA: TGTGCCAGCAGCTTGGTGGGGGCCCAAGAGACCCAGTACTTC. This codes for CASSLVGAQETQYF.

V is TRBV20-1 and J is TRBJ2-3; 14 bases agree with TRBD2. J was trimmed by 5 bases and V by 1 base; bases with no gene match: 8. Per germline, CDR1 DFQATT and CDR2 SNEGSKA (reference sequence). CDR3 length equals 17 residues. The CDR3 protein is CSARGETSGRAGDTQYF. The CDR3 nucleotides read TGCAGTGCTAGAGGGGAGACTAGCGGGAGGGCGGGAGATACGCAGTATTTT.